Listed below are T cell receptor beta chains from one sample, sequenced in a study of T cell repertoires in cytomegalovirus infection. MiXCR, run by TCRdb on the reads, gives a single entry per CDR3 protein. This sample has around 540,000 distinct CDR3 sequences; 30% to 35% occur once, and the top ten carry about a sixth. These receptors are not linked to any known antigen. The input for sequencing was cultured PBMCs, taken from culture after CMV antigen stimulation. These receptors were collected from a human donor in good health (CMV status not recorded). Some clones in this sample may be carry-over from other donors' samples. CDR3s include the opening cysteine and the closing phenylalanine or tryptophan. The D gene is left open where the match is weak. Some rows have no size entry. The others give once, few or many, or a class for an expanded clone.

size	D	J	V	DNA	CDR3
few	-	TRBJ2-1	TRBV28	TGTGCCAGCAGTTCCACCGTTAAGGGGAATGAGCAGTTCTTC	CASSSTVKGNEQFF
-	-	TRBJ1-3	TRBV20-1	TGCAGTGCTAGAGGGAGACAGCCCTCTGGAAACACCATATATTTT	CSARGRQPSGNTIYF
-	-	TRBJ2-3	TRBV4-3	TGCGCCAGCAGCCAAAGCTTCGCCGTCACAGATACGCAGTATTTT	CASSQSFAVTDTQYF
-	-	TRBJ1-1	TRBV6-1	TGTGCCACCCACATGGCGGGGGGAGCCCTGAACACTGAAGCTTTCTTT	CATHMAGGALNTEAFF
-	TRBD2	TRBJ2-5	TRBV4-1	TGCGCCAGCAGCTGGACTAGCGGCGTCCAAGAGACCCAGTACTTC	CASSWTSGVQETQYF
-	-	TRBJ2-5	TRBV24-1	TGTGCCACCGGAAAGGGTGAGACCCAGTACTTC	CATGKGETQYF
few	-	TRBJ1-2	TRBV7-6	TGTGCCAGCAGCCTCGGTGAGGGAACCCTGGCTCTTGGCTACACCTTC	CASSLGEGTLALGYTF
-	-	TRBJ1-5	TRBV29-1	TGCAGCGTTGTGCCCCAAGGTGGTCAGCCCCAGCATTTT	CSVVPQGGQPQHF
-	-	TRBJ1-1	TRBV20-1	TGCAGTGCTAGAACCTCGAGGGGGGACACTGAAGCTTTCTTT	CSARTSRGDTEAFF
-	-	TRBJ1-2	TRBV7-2	TGTGCCAGCAGCCCAGGGGCCGGCTACACCTTC	CASSPGAGYTF
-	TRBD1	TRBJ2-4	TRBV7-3	TGTGCCAGCAGCTATGCCGGGACAGGGTTTGGCAAAAACATTCAGTACTTC	CASSYAGTGFGKNIQYF
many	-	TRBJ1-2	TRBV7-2	TGTGCCAGCAGCTCCCTCAGGGTAGAATATGGCTACACCTTC	CASSSLRVEYGYTF
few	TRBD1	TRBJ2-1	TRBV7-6	TGTGCCAGCAGCTCACCCGGGACAGGGGATGGCCATGAGCAGTTCTTC	CASSSPGTGDGHEQFF
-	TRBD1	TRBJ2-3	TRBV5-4	TGTGCCAGCAGCTTGGCCCCGACAGGGGGCAGAGATACGCAGTATTTT	CASSLAPTGGRDTQYF
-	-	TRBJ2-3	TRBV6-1	TGTGCCAGCAGTCAGTCCTGGGTGGATACGCAGTATTTT	CASSQSWVDTQYF
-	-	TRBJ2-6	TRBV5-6	TGTGCCAGCAGTCCGGCGACTGGGGCCAACGTCCTGACTTTC	CASSPATGANVLTF
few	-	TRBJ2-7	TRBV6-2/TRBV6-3	TGTGCCAGCAGTTATCGGGGGTTGGGCGAGCAGTACTTC	CASSYRGLGEQYF
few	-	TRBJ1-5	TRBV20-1	TGCAGTGCTAGAGGTAGGACAGTGAGCAATCAGCCCCAGCATTTT	CSARGRTVSNQPQHF
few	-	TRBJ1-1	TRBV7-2	TGTGCCAGCAGCTTAGCGATGTCTGAAGCTTTCTTT	CASSLAMSEAFF
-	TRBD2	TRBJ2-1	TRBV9	TGTGCCAGCAGCGTAACAGCGGGAGGCATCGATGAGCAGTTCTTC	CASSVTAGGIDEQFF
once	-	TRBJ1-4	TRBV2	TGTGCCAGCAGGGGATTCGGACGCCCCTGGGTGTTTTTT	CASRGFGRPWVFF
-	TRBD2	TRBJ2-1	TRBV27	TGTGCCAGCCGACTAGCGGGAGGGACCAATGAGCAGTTCTTC	CASRLAGGTNEQFF
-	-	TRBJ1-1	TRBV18	TGTGCCAGCTCACCAGCTATACAGAACACTGAAGCTTTCTTT	CASSPAIQNTEAFF
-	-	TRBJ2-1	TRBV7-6	TGTGCCAGCGAAACTACCGGGGGCCGCTCCTACAATGAGCAGTTCTTC	CASETTGGRSYNEQFF
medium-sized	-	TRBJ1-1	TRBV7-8	TGTGCCAGCAGCTTAGGACAGATGAAGAACACTGAAGCTTTCTTT	CASSLGQMKNTEAFF
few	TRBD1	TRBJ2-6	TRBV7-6	TGTGCCAGCAGTCTTACAGGGGCCCAGGGTGGGGCCAACGTCCTGACTTTC	CASSLTGAQGGANVLTF
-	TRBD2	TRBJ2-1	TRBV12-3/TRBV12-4	TGTGCCAGCAGACCGGGACTAGCCAATGAGCAGTTCTTC	CASRPGLANEQFF
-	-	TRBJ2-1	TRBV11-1	TGTGCCAGCGGCAGGGTACTTTTGGATGAGCAGTTCTTC	CASGRVLLDEQFF
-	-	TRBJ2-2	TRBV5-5	TGTGCCAGCAGTGTTGGGTCGAGGACCGGGGAGCTGTTTTTT	CASSVGSRTGELFF
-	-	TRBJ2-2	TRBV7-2	TGTGCCAGCAGCTTAGTGCAGGGGTTATCTCCCGGGGAGCTGTTTTTT	CASSLVQGLSPGELFF
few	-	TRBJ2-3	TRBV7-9	TGTGCCAGCAGCCCACCCACCGGGAGCACAGATACGCAGTATTTT	CASSPPTGSTDTQYF
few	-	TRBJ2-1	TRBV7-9	TGTGCCAGCAGCTTAGACCCGACGGGACTCGGCTACAATGAGCAGTTCTTC	CASSLDPTGLGYNEQFF
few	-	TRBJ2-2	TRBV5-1	TGCGCCAGCAGCCTGGCGGGCCCAGCGAACACCGGGGAGCTGTTTTTT	CASSLAGPANTGELFF
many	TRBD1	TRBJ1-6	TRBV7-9	TGTGCCAGCAGCGCTCGACAGGGAAATTCTATGCTCAATTCACCCCTCCACTTT	CASSARQGNSMLNSPLHF
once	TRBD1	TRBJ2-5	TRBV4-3	TGCGCCAGCAGCCAAGGTTCCAGGGGGCAAGAGACCCAGTACTTC	CASSQGSRGQETQYF
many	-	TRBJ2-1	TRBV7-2	TGTGCCAGCAGCCCCCTCGGGACTGACAGAGACAATGAGCAGTTCTTC	CASSPLGTDRDNEQFF
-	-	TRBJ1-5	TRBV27	TGTGCCAGCAGCTATCGACACCCATCAAATCAGCCCCAGCATTTT	CASSYRHPSNQPQHF
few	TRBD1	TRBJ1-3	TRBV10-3	TGTGCCATCAGTGAGACCGGGACAGGGAGCTCTGGAAACACCATATATTTT	CAISETGTGSSGNTIYF
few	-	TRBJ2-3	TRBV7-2	TGTGCCAGCAGCTCTGTATGGTTGGATACGCAGTATTTT	CASSSVWLDTQYF
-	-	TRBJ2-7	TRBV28	TGTGCCAGCAGTGTCCGCTACGAGCAGTACTTC	CASSVRYEQYF
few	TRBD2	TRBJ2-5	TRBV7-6	TGTGCCAGCAGCCCGAGAATGACTAGCGGGAGGGAGACCCAGTACTTC	CASSPRMTSGRETQYF
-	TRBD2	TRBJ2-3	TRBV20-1	TGCAGTGTATACTTAGCGGGGGTTAGCACAGATACGCAGTATTTT	CSVYLAGVSTDTQYF
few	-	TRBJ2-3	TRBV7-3	TGTGCCAGCAGCTCTAACCGGGACGGCACCACAGATACGCAGTATTTT	CASSSNRDGTTDTQYF
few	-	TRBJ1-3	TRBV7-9	TGTGCCAGCAGCATATTAAGTGCCAGGAACACCATATATTTT	CASSILSARNTIYF
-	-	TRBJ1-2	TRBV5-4	TGTGCCAGCAGCGGCGGGCCAATTTTTTTTGGCTACACCTTC	CASSGGPIFFGYTF
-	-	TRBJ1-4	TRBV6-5	TGTGCCAGCAGCCCCCGAGACAGGATCAGGGAAAAACTGTTTTTT	CASSPRDRIREKLFF
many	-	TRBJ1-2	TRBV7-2	TGTGCCAGCAGCCGATACCGGGACCGCGAAACTAATGGCTACACCTTC	CASSRYRDRETNGYTF
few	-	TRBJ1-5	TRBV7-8	TGTGCCAGCAGCCCTAGTCGGATTTATAGCAATCAGCCCCAGCATTTT	CASSPSRIYSNQPQHF
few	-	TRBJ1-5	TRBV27	TGTGCCAGCAGAGCTACAGGGTACCAGCCCCAGCATTTT	CASRATGYQPQHF
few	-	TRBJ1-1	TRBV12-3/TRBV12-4	TGTGCCAGCAGTCTCTTCCAGGGATCTGAAGCTTTCTTT	CASSLFQGSEAFF
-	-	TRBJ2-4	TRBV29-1	TGCAGCGTTGTCCCAGGTTCAAACATTCAGTACTTC	CSVVPGSNIQYF
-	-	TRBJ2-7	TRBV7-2	TGTGCCAGCAGCTTAGCGGCAGGGAGATACGAGCAGTACTTC	CASSLAAGRYEQYF
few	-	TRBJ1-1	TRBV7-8	TGTGCCAGCAGCTTATGGGACAACACTGAAGCTTTCTTT	CASSLWDNTEAFF